This T cell receptor beta chain originates from a study of blood T cell repertoires in COVID-19. On the study more broadly: Specimens from acute and convalescent COVID-19 originated in the United States, Italy and Spain. Sources were T cells, B-cell-depleted T cells, or PBMCs; the material itself was cDNA or gDNA.

The V gene end was trimmed by 4 bases and the J gene end by 4 bases; junction bases not matched to a gene: 8. The CDR3 runs 15 residues. The V gene's germline CDR1 is SGHTS and CDR2 YDEGEE. As originally analysed: For nucleated cells, counts were estimated from reference gene primer amplification. Method: immunoSEQ multiplex PCR; TCRdb's copy keeps in-frame clones and lacks some. The V and J calls and the clone size are those of that table, but D and trimming were determined from the DNA. The table includes tens of thousands of clones, about 86% detected once. The material sequenced was peripheral blood. This chain links TRBV5-8 with TRBJ1-2; 9 bases map to TRBD1. The receptor's source is a woman aged 55-69 years with acute or convalescent COVID-19. As DNA, the CDR3 is TGTGCCAGCAGCACCAGACAGGGGGGTCTCTATGGCTACACCTTC. Protein product: CASSTRQGGLYGYTF.